Sequencing of this T cell receptor beta chain was carried out in a study of blood T cell repertoires in COVID-19. About the study: Whether acute or convalescent, the COVID-19 samples came from the United States, Italy and Spain. From T cells, B-cell-depleted T cells, or PBMCs came the material, which was cDNA or gDNA.

Source study methods: The assay estimated nucleated cells by amplifying reference gene primers. Assay: immunoSEQ multiplex PCR; the TCRdb copy retains only in-frame clones and omits some. Clonal size and the V and J genes are those of that table, whereas D and trimming came from the DNA. The top ten clones hold roughly 4% of a sample with some 90,000 clones, around 90% of them seen once. Germline loops: CDR1 SGHRS, CDR2 YFSETQ. This CDR3 is built from 16 residues. The V and J ends lost 0 bases and 12 bases, in that order; junction bases with no gene match: 11. The chain joins TRBV5-1 to TRBJ2-1; 11 bases are a match to TRBD2. The clonotype originates from a woman in her forties or fifties in a cohort sampled during active COVID-19. The sample was peripheral blood. The CDR3 loop reads CASSLVTSGRGLVQFF. In DNA form, the CDR3 reads TGCGCCAGCAGCTTGGTTACTAGCGGGAGAGGTCTGGTGCAGTTCTTC. Together with reference TRBV5-1 and TRBJ2-1, the CDR3 gives the full variable domain: KAGVTQTPRYLIKTRGQQVTLSCSPISGHRSVSWYQQTPGQGLQFLFEYFSETQRNKGNFPGRFSGRQFSNSRSEMNVSTLELGDSALYLCASSLVTSGRGLVQFFGPGTRLTVL.